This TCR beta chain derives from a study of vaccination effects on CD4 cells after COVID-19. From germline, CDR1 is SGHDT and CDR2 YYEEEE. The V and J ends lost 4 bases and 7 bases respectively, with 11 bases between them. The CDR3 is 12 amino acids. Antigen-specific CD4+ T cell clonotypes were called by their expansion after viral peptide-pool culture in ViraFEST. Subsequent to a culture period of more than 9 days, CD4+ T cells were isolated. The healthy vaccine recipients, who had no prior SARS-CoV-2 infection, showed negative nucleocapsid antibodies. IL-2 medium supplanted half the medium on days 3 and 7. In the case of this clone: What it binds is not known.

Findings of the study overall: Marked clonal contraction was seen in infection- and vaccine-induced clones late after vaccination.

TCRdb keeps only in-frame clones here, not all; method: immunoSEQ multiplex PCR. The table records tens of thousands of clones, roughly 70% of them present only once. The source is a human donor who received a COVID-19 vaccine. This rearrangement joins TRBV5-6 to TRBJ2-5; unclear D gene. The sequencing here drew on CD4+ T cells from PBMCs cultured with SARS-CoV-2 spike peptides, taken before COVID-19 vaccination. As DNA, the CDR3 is TGTGCCAGCAGCGTAGGACCGGGGACCCAGTACTTC. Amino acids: CASSVGPGTQYF.